The entry below gives a single TCR beta chain sequence along with its context. Clones were sequenced by immunoSEQ multiplex PCR, and TCRdb holds only the in-frame ones, with some missing. The repertoire holds some 58,000 clones, about 95% seen once, with roughly 0.22% in the top ten. Trimming took off 2 bases at V and 5 bases at J, with 10 bases between the two ends. This CDR3 has 15 residues. The germline CDR1 and CDR2 sequences are SGHNT and YENEEA. The source of the sample is a study of technical replicates of blood from several donors. Sequencing was performed on T cells isolated from PBMCs. This clonotype was sampled from a human donor in good health. The rearrangement joins TRBV11-3 to TRBJ1-6; D is possibly TRBD1 (5 bases). CDR3 residues: CASSLSGSNNSPLHF. The CDR3 DNA sequence: TGTGCCAGCAGCTTATCAGGGTCAAATAATTCACCCCTCCACTTT. The whole variable domain, filled in from reference TRBV11-3 and TRBJ1-6, reads EAGVVQSPRYKIIEKKQPVAFWCNPISGHNTLYWYLQNLGQGPELLIRYENEEAVDDSQLPKDRFSAERLKGVDSTLKIQPAELGDSAVYLCASSLSGSNNSPLHFGNGTRLTVT.